This T cell receptor (beta chain) was found in a study of T cell repertoires in cytomegalovirus infection. Overall study context: Both CMV infection and a matching HLA type were indicated by public TCR beta signatures.

This clonotype occurred a few times. Its antigen is undetermined. Study-wide points: Cumulative frequency of public TCR beta families picked out carriers of CMV plus the relevant HLA. There were HLA-C-restricted CMV-specific TCR beta clonotypes dominating the ex vivo response.

V was trimmed by 4 bases and J by 3 bases, leaving 13 bases between them. The germline CDR1 and CDR2 sequences are MDHEN and SYDVKM. This CDR3 spans 14 amino acids. TCRdb independently ran MiXCR on the reads; one entry per CDR3 protein. Among 150,000 to 200,000 distinct CDR3 sequences, under 15% were seen once, and the ten largest hold approximately 30%. This rearrangement joins TRBV28 to TRBJ2-7; possibly TRBD2 for D (5 bases). Source material: PBMCs. This TCR was sampled from a human donor in good health (CMV status not recorded). Some clones in this sample may be carry-over from other donors' samples. Here the CDR3 DNA reads TGTGCCAGCAGTTCGGGCCTAGGAGGCTACGAGCAGTACTTC. It specifies CASSSGLGGYEQYF.